The entry below gives a single T cell receptor (beta chain) sequence along with its context. What antigen it recognizes has not been identified. Base qualities are not at hand, and no much larger clone is one base apart. There are 12 amino acids in the CDR3, from cysteine to phenylalanine inclusive. Only CDR3 DNA is held: 36 bases, read in frame from base 1. For CDR1 and CDR2, the germline V gene (reference sequence) lists WNHNN and SYGVQD. The junction shows trimming of 5 bases on V and 9 bases on J, plus 11 bases between the germline ends. These data are taken from a study of blood T cell repertoires in COVID-19 (dated by TCRdb to the early 2020s). Describing the broader study: Samples covering the acute and convalescent phases of COVID-19 were provided by collaborators in the United States, Italy and Spain. The material from the prospective study consisted of cDNA or gDNA derived from T cells, B-cell-depleted T cells, or PBMCs. The dataset comprised deeply sampled blood TCRbeta repertoires from subjects exposed to, actively infected with, or recovered from COVID-19. The repertoires were released in a freely available public database intended as a resource for research on the immune response to SARS-CoV-2. Samples were obtained from the ongoing ImmuneRACE study (first 160 participants) and from over 1,000 subjects provided by 6 global collaborators. A de-identified subject ID, COVID-19 status, age in years and sex were almost always included in the sample metadata. Where available, HLA class I and class II types were taken from metadata supplied by the sample provider and were not determined by assay-based typing.

Paper-wide results and their limitations: How much clinical and demographic metadata was included differed by source and by participant, and the metadata was provided uncurated.

The immunoSEQ Assay, a bias-controlled multiplex PCR, was used to amplify TCRbeta CDR3 regions from genomic DNA. In the authors' own workflow: Within the assay, amplification of reference gene primers was used to estimate how many nucleated cells each sample contained. To quantify the absolute abundance of each unique TCRbeta CDR3 rearrangement, sequence reads were collapsed and filtered. For each sample, productive Simpson clonality was calculated as the square root of Simpson's diversity index over productive rearrangements. TCRdb holds this immuneACCESS table with in-frame rearrangements only. Some clones are missing; in checked studies, unresolved V genes explain under half, and the rest has no known cause. V, J and clone size were drawn from that table, and D and trimming were deduced from the DNA. Recorded for this sample are nearly 55,000 clones; around 78% of them occurred a single time. The ten most abundant clones make up under 15% of the sample.

Collaborating institutions collected whole blood in K2EDTA tubes following their own protocols. For TCRbeta analysis, collaborator samples were shipped as frozen whole blood, as isolated PBMCs, or as DNA extracted from either sample type. The origin of this receptor is a human donor with active or convalescent COVID-19. The donor label of this sample is uncertain. The chain is encoded by TRBV10-1 joined to TRBJ2-1, with no reliable assignment of the D segment. Sample: peripheral blood. The encoded CDR3 is CASSLTSGEQFF. The DNA sequence follows: TGCGCCAGCAGTCTGACCTCGGGTGAGCAGTTCTTC.